A selection of T cell receptor beta chains follows, all from one sample in a study of cytomegalovirus exposure and HLA in healthy donors. TCRdb's copy holds only in-frame clones and misses some; the assay was immunoSEQ multiplex PCR. In the table there are about 190,000 clones, 65% to 80% of which are singletons. Input material: PBMCs. Source of these receptors: a middle-aged woman in good health and CMV-seronegative. The CDR3 runs from the conserved cysteine through the conserved F or W. The order of the fields is J gene, clone size, CDR3 length, D gene, V gene, CDR3 DNA, CDR3 protein. A D gene is named only where the DNA matches it firmly. Size is stated for part of the rows, as once, few or many counts, or as a class when the clone is expanded.

J gene: TRBJ1-2
clone size: NA
CDR3 length: 15
D gene: TRBD1
V gene: TRBV19
CDR3 DNA: TGTGCCAGTAGTAGCCGGGACAGTAGAAACTATGGCTACACCTTC
CDR3 protein: CASSSRDSRNYGYTF

J gene: TRBJ1-2
clone size: NA
CDR3 length: 16
D gene: NA
V gene: TRBV4-3
CDR3 DNA: TGCGCCAGCAGCCAAGATTACGCGACAGGATGGGATGGCTACACCTTC
CDR3 protein: CASSQDYATGWDGYTF

J gene: TRBJ2-2
clone size: NA
CDR3 length: 16
D gene: NA
V gene: TRBV18
CDR3 DNA: TGTGCCAGCTCACGTGGGAGGTCGGCGAACACCGGGGAGCTGTTTTTT
CDR3 protein: CASSRGRSANTGELFF

J gene: TRBJ1-5
clone size: NA
CDR3 length: 12
D gene: NA
V gene: TRBV5-8
CDR3 DNA: TGTGCCAGCAGCTTGTCAGGCCAGCCCCAGCATTTT
CDR3 protein: CASSLSGQPQHF

J gene: TRBJ2-2
clone size: NA
CDR3 length: 12
D gene: NA
V gene: TRBV2
CDR3 DNA: TGTGCCAGCAGTGCGGACACCGGGGAGCTGTTTTTT
CDR3 protein: CASSADTGELFF

J gene: TRBJ2-2
clone size: NA
CDR3 length: 14
D gene: TRBD2
V gene: TRBV29-1
CDR3 DNA: TGCAGCGTTTTCTGGGGAGGGGACACCGGGGAGCTGTTTTTT
CDR3 protein: CSVFWGGDTGELFF

J gene: TRBJ1-2
clone size: once
CDR3 length: 15
D gene: NA
V gene: TRBV7-2
CDR3 DNA: TGTGCCAGCAACCCAGCGGCTGGTAATTTCTATGGCTACACCTTC
CDR3 protein: CASNPAAGNFYGYTF

J gene: TRBJ2-1
clone size: NA
CDR3 length: 15
D gene: NA
V gene: TRBV13
CDR3 DNA: TGTGCCAGCAGCTTAAGACAGAATTCTTACAATGAGCAGTTCTTC
CDR3 protein: CASSLRQNSYNEQFF

J gene: TRBJ1-2
clone size: NA
CDR3 length: 12
D gene: NA
V gene: TRBV5-1
CDR3 DNA: TGCGCCAGCAGCCTAGGCAACTATGGCTACACCTTC
CDR3 protein: CASSLGNYGYTF

J gene: TRBJ1-3
clone size: once
CDR3 length: 14
D gene: NA
V gene: TRBV28
CDR3 DNA: TGTGCCAGCGGCTCTCCAGGGAATGGAAACACCATATATTTT
CDR3 protein: CASGSPGNGNTIYF

J gene: TRBJ2-3
clone size: NA
CDR3 length: 16
D gene: NA
V gene: TRBV6-4
CDR3 DNA: TGTGCCAGCAGTGACTCGAGGCGGGGAAGCACAGATACGCAGTATTTT
CDR3 protein: CASSDSRRGSTDTQYF

J gene: TRBJ1-2
clone size: NA
CDR3 length: 14
D gene: TRBD1
V gene: TRBV13
CDR3 DNA: TGTGCCAGCAGCTTGACAGGGGAAGACTATGGCTACACCTTC
CDR3 protein: CASSLTGEDYGYTF

J gene: TRBJ1-2
clone size: few
CDR3 length: 16
D gene: NA
V gene: TRBV7-2
CDR3 DNA: TGTGCCAGCAGCTTAGAAGGGGGTCTTTTAAGCTATGGCTACACCTTC
CDR3 protein: CASSLEGGLLSYGYTF

J gene: TRBJ2-1
clone size: NA
CDR3 length: 12
D gene: TRBD2
V gene: TRBV5-1
CDR3 DNA: TGCGCCAGCAGCTCCGGGCCGGGAGGGCGGTTCTTC
CDR3 protein: CASSSGPGGRFF

J gene: TRBJ1-2
clone size: NA
CDR3 length: 14
D gene: TRBD1
V gene: TRBV5-5
CDR3 DNA: TGTGCCAGCAGCTTCGACAGGGCTAACTATGGCTACACCTTC
CDR3 protein: CASSFDRANYGYTF

J gene: TRBJ2-1
clone size: NA
CDR3 length: 15
D gene: TRBD2
V gene: TRBV7-8
CDR3 DNA: TGTGCCAGCAGCCCCCGGGGCGGGAGCTTCGATGAGCAGTTCTTC
CDR3 protein: CASSPRGGSFDEQFF

J gene: TRBJ2-7
clone size: NA
CDR3 length: 12
D gene: TRBD2
V gene: TRBV29-1
CDR3 DNA: TGCAGCGTTGGGCTAGCGGGAGACGAGCAGTACTTC
CDR3 protein: CSVGLAGDEQYF

J gene: TRBJ2-1
clone size: few
CDR3 length: 15
D gene: TRBD2
V gene: TRBV19
CDR3 DNA: TGTGCCAGTAGGCGAACTAGCGGCTCCTACAATGAGCAGTTCTTC
CDR3 protein: CASRRTSGSYNEQFF

J gene: TRBJ2-1
clone size: NA
CDR3 length: 15
D gene: TRBD2
V gene: TRBV5-1
CDR3 DNA: TGCGCCAGCAACCCACTAGCGGGGGGATACAATGAGCAGTTCTTC
CDR3 protein: CASNPLAGGYNEQFF

J gene: TRBJ2-1
clone size: NA
CDR3 length: 14
D gene: TRBD1
V gene: TRBV7-9
CDR3 DNA: TGTGCCAGCAGCTCCTATCGACAGGGGATTGAGCAGTTCTTC
CDR3 protein: CASSSYRQGIEQFF

J gene: TRBJ2-7
clone size: NA
CDR3 length: 14
D gene: TRBD2
V gene: TRBV11-2
CDR3 DNA: TGTGCCAGCAGCTTAAGGGTAGCGGGAGGAGAGCAGTACTTC
CDR3 protein: CASSLRVAGGEQYF

J gene: TRBJ2-5
clone size: NA
CDR3 length: 16
D gene: NA
V gene: TRBV7-9
CDR3 DNA: TGTGCCAGCAGCTCCATGGGGGGGCAGGAGCTTACAGAGCAGTACTTC
CDR3 protein: CASSSMGGQELTEQYF

J gene: TRBJ2-3
clone size: NA
CDR3 length: 14
D gene: NA
V gene: TRBV5-1
CDR3 DNA: TGCGCCAGCAGCTTGGCCCAAAGCACAGATACGCAGTATTTT
CDR3 protein: CASSLAQSTDTQYF

J gene: TRBJ2-3
clone size: few
CDR3 length: 12
D gene: TRBD2
V gene: TRBV27
CDR3 DNA: TGTGCCAGCAGTTTTGCCGGGAGGGCTACGTATTTT
CDR3 protein: CASSFAGRATYF

J gene: TRBJ2-2
clone size: NA
CDR3 length: 14
D gene: NA
V gene: TRBV6-1
CDR3 DNA: TGTGCCAGCAGTGTACTCCTAAACACCGGGGAGCTGTTTTTT
CDR3 protein: CASSVLLNTGELFF

J gene: TRBJ1-2
clone size: few
CDR3 length: 14
D gene: NA
V gene: TRBV5-1
CDR3 DNA: TGCGCCAGCAGCTTGGGGACACCTGACTATGGCTACACCTTC
CDR3 protein: CASSLGTPDYGYTF

J gene: TRBJ1-5
clone size: NA
CDR3 length: 18
D gene: NA
V gene: TRBV30
CDR3 DNA: TGTGCCTGGAGTGTATTCTCGGCGGGTTTCGGTAGCAATCAGCCCCAGCATTTT
CDR3 protein: CAWSVFSAGFGSNQPQHF

J gene: TRBJ1-5
clone size: NA
CDR3 length: 13
D gene: NA
V gene: TRBV19
CDR3 DNA: TGTGCCAGTTCAGGGATCGGTAACCAGCCCCAGCATTTT
CDR3 protein: CASSGIGNQPQHF

J gene: TRBJ2-5
clone size: once
CDR3 length: 14
D gene: TRBD1
V gene: TRBV2
CDR3 DNA: TGTGCCAGCAGTGATAGGACAGGTCTAGAGACCCAGTACTTC
CDR3 protein: CASSDRTGLETQYF

J gene: TRBJ2-1
clone size: NA
CDR3 length: 12
D gene: NA
V gene: TRBV30
CDR3 DNA: TGTGCCTGGAGTGTACTCCAATCTTGGCAGTTCTTC
CDR3 protein: CAWSVLQSWQFF

J gene: TRBJ1-2
clone size: NA
CDR3 length: 14
D gene: NA
V gene: TRBV5-6
CDR3 DNA: TGTGCCAGCAGCCCTCAGATTTTTAACTATGGCTACACCTTC
CDR3 protein: CASSPQIFNYGYTF

J gene: TRBJ2-7
clone size: NA
CDR3 length: 14
D gene: TRBD2
V gene: TRBV30
CDR3 DNA: TGTGCCTGGACTGGGACTAGCGACTACTACGAGCAGTACTTC
CDR3 protein: CAWTGTSDYYEQYF

J gene: TRBJ1-1
clone size: NA
CDR3 length: 14
D gene: TRBD1
V gene: TRBV5-1
CDR3 DNA: TGCGCCAGCAGGGAGGACAGGGCGAACACTGAAGCTTTCTTT
CDR3 protein: CASREDRANTEAFF

J gene: TRBJ1-5
clone size: NA
CDR3 length: 11
D gene: NA
V gene: TRBV7-9
CDR3 DNA: TGTGCCAGCAGCAATCGGGACATATGGCATTTT
CDR3 protein: CASSNRDIWHF

J gene: TRBJ2-3
clone size: NA
CDR3 length: 17
D gene: NA
V gene: TRBV5-4
CDR3 DNA: TGTGCCAGCACCCGGGAAAAGCTCTTACACGGCACAGATACGCAGTATTTT
CDR3 protein: CASTREKLLHGTDTQYF

J gene: TRBJ2-1
clone size: NA
CDR3 length: 14
D gene: NA
V gene: TRBV4-3
CDR3 DNA: TGCGCCAGCAGCCAAGGAGGCCTTTACAATGAGCAGTTCTTC
CDR3 protein: CASSQGGLYNEQFF

J gene: TRBJ2-5
clone size: NA
CDR3 length: 15
D gene: TRBD2
V gene: TRBV4-3
CDR3 DNA: TGCGCCAGCAGCCCCCAGGGACTAGCGCTGGAGACCCAGTACTTC
CDR3 protein: CASSPQGLALETQYF

J gene: TRBJ2-7
clone size: NA
CDR3 length: 16
D gene: TRBD2
V gene: TRBV7-2
CDR3 DNA: TGTGCCAGCAGCTTTAGTCCGGGAGGAGGATCCTACGAGCAGTACTTC
CDR3 protein: CASSFSPGGGSYEQYF

J gene: TRBJ2-2
clone size: once
CDR3 length: 12
D gene: NA
V gene: TRBV5-6
CDR3 DNA: TGTGCCAGCAGCTTAGCGGCCGGGGAGCTGTTTTTT
CDR3 protein: CASSLAAGELFF

J gene: TRBJ2-2
clone size: NA
CDR3 length: 12
D gene: NA
V gene: TRBV7-2
CDR3 DNA: TGTGCCAGCAGCTCATCCACCGGGGAGCTGTTTTTT
CDR3 protein: CASSSSTGELFF

J gene: TRBJ1-1
clone size: NA
CDR3 length: 12
D gene: NA
V gene: TRBV30
CDR3 DNA: TGTGCCTGGAGCCCTCGGGACACTGAAGCTTTCTTT
CDR3 protein: CAWSPRDTEAFF

J gene: TRBJ1-4
clone size: NA
CDR3 length: 14
D gene: NA
V gene: TRBV5-6
CDR3 DNA: TGTGCCAGCAGCTCCTATACCCGGGGTGAAAAACTGTTTTTT
CDR3 protein: CASSSYTRGEKLFF

J gene: TRBJ1-1
clone size: NA
CDR3 length: 17
D gene: NA
V gene: TRBV19
CDR3 DNA: TGTGCCAGTAGTATGTGCAAAACTAAGGTGTTTTGTACAAAGGCTTTCTTT
CDR3 protein: CASSMCKTKVFCTKAFF

J gene: TRBJ2-3
clone size: NA
CDR3 length: 15
D gene: TRBD2
V gene: TRBV9
CDR3 DNA: TGTGCCAGCAACGCACGGGGAGGGAGTGCAGATACGCAGTATTTT
CDR3 protein: CASNARGGSADTQYF